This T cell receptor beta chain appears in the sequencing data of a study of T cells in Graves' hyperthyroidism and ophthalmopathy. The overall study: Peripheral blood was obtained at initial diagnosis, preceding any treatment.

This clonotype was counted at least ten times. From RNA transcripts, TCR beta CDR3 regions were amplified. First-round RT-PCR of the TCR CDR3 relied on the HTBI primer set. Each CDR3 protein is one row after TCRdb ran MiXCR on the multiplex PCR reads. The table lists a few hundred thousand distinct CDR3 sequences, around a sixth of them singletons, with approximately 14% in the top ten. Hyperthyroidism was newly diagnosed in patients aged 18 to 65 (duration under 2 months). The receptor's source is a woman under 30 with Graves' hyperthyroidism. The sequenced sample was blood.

This CDR3 is CASSFEGPYEQYF. The CDR3 nucleotides read TGTGCCAGCAGTTTCGAGGGGCCCTACGAGCAGTACTTC. The chain couples TRBV28 to TRBJ2-7; tentatively, D is TRBD1 or TRBD2 (5 bases each). Germline CDR1 and CDR2: MDHEN and SYDVKM. V was trimmed by 3 bases and J by 2 bases, leaving 8 bases between them. The CDR3 is 13 amino acids.